The rows below give T cell receptor beta chains drawn from one sample of a study of cytomegalovirus exposure and HLA in healthy donors. Repertoires were generated with immunoSEQ multiplex PCR, while TCRdb's copy carries only in-frame clones and drops some. The data hold fewer than 200,000 clones, with roughly 80% observed a single time. Sample: PBMCs. These receptor sequences come from a woman aged 18-30 years in good health and CMV-seronegative. Each CDR3 is given with its conserved first and last residue. The D gene is left open where the match is weak. Clone size is stated in some rows and not others, as once, few, many or a class when expanded.

clone_size j_call v_call cdr3_length d_call cdr3_nt cdr3_aa
NA TRBJ1-1 TRBV27 13 NA TGTGCCAGCAACATCGCCGGCCAGGGAAAAGCTTTCTTT CASNIAGQGKAFF
once TRBJ1-3 TRBV5-1 17 NA TGCGCCAGCAGCTTGACAGGAGATGGAATCTCTGGAAACACCATATATTTT CASSLTGDGISGNTIYF
NA TRBJ1-2 TRBV6-6 14 NA TGTGCCAGCACGGACAGCACGGAGAGGTGGGGCTACACCTTC CASTDSTERWGYTF
NA TRBJ2-2 TRBV5-1 15 NA TGCGCCAGCAGCTTTTGGGGAGGCGGCGCCGGGGAGCTGTTTTTT CASSFWGGGAGELFF
NA TRBJ2-7 TRBV18 15 NA TGTGCCAGCTCACTTCTCCGGGACAAATCCTACGAGCAGTACTTC CASSLLRDKSYEQYF
NA TRBJ2-2 TRBV7-8 15 NA TGTGCCAGCAGCTTAGAGAGCGGGAACACCGGGGAGCTGTTTTTT CASSLESGNTGELFF
NA TRBJ2-1 TRBV27 15 TRBD2 TGTGCCAGCCGAGGGTCTAGCGGGTATTACAATGAGCAGTTCTTC CASRGSSGYYNEQFF
once TRBJ1-5 TRBV4-1 14 NA TGCGCCAGCAGCCAAAGGGAGAGCAATCAGCCCCAGCATTTT CASSQRESNQPQHF
few TRBJ1-5 TRBV7-2 17 NA TGTGCCAGCAGCTTAGTCGGGGAAGGGAAATTGAATCAGCCCCAGCATTTT CASSLVGEGKLNQPQHF
NA TRBJ1-1 TRBV6-5 14 TRBD1 TGTGCCAGCAGTTATAGGGGGCCGCACTCTGAAGCTTTCTTT CASSYRGPHSEAFF
few TRBJ2-3 TRBV7-6 17 TRBD2 TGTGCCAGCAGCTTTTGGTCTAGCGGAGAAGGCACAGATACGCAGTATTTT CASSFWSSGEGTDTQYF
few TRBJ2-1 TRBV19 15 TRBD2 TGTGCCAGTAGGGAACTAGCGGGACCCTACAATGAGCAGTTCTTC CASRELAGPYNEQFF
NA TRBJ2-2 TRBV7-9 13 NA TGTGCCAGCACCCCGTCCTTCACCGGGGAGCTGTTTTTT CASTPSFTGELFF
once TRBJ2-1 TRBV10-2 18 TRBD2 TGCGCCAGCAGTCGAATCACCCAGACTAGCGGGAGGAACAATGAGCAGTTCTTC CASSRITQTSGRNNEQFF
NA TRBJ2-7 TRBV5-1 12 NA TGCGCCAGCAGCCGGACTCTATACGAGCAGTACTTC CASSRTLYEQYF
NA TRBJ1-2 TRBV6-1 18 TRBD1 TGTGCCAGCAGTGTGCGTCCCATTAAGGGGGCGGGGAACTATGGCTACACCTTC CASSVRPIKGAGNYGYTF
NA TRBJ2-7 TRBV27 13 TRBD2 TGTGCCAGCAGTTTGACTAGCGGGTACGAGCAGTACTTC CASSLTSGYEQYF
once TRBJ1-2 TRBV6-6 14 NA TGTGCCAGCAGTATTCGTGGGGCCGACTATGGCTACACCTTC CASSIRGADYGYTF
NA TRBJ2-7 TRBV28 14 NA TGTGCCAGCAGTTTAAGGACAGGGACTATTGAGCAGTACTTC CASSLRTGTIEQYF
NA TRBJ2-3 TRBV4-2 14 NA TGTGCCAGCAGCCTTGAAGGGGGCACAGATACGCAGTATTTT CASSLEGGTDTQYF
NA TRBJ2-7 TRBV5-6 15 TRBD2 TGTGCCAGCAGCTTGGCGTTAGCGGGAGCCTCCGAGCAGTACTTC CASSLALAGASEQYF
NA TRBJ1-4 TRBV10-3 14 NA TGTGCCATCAGTGGGGGGGGTTCTAATGAAAAACTGTTTTTT CAISGGGSNEKLFF
few TRBJ2-4 TRBV29-1 14 TRBD1 TGCAGCGTCGAACAGGGGGTGGGAATAAACATTCAGTACTTC CSVEQGVGINIQYF
few TRBJ1-5 TRBV2 14 NA TGTGCCAGCAGTGCTGGGAGCCCTAATCAGCCCCAGCATTTT CASSAGSPNQPQHF